The next 31 T cell receptor beta chains were all read from a single sample in a study of shared clonotypes between healthy human individuals. The data were produced by immunoSEQ multiplex PCR, yet TCRdb's version contains in-frame clones alone and is incomplete. Of about 680,000 clones listed, roughly 78% are singletons. Sequenced input: memory CD4+ T cells sorted from blood. Subset noted: CD45RA-negative fraction. Receptors originate from a woman in her twenties or thirties in good health.

This clone was seen only a few times. This rearrangement joins TRBV6-1 to TRBJ1-2, with D tentatively TRBD1 (6 bases). Trimming shortened V by 3 bases and J by 5 bases, and 13 bases separated the two germline ends. The CDR3 length is 14 residues. Germline V gene lookup returns CDR1 MNHNS and CDR2 SASEGT. CDR3 loop: CASSEVRGAYGYTF. The DNA for the CDR3 is TGTGCCAGCAGTGAGGTCCGGGGGGCGTATGGCTACACCTTC.

This clone was detected only a few times. The genes are TRBV11-1 and TRBJ2-7, with TRBD2 matching 10 bases. The ends lost 5 bases at V and 6 bases at J; junction bases unmatched: 7. Germline assignment: CDR1 SGHAT and CDR2 FQDESV (reference sequence). This CDR3 spans 14 amino acids. This chain's CDR3 is CASSELAGPFEQYF. DNA of the CDR3: TGTGCCAGCAGCGAACTAGCGGGACCCTTCGAGCAGTACTTC.

Written as DNA, the CDR3 is TGCGCCAGCAGTGGGCTAGCGGGTTCCTACGAGCAGTACTTC. Amino acid sequence: CASSGLAGSYEQYF. The chain employs TRBV10-2 and TRBJ2-7; 8 nucleotides match TRBD2. This CDR3 comprises 14 residues. V was pared by 4 bases and J by 1 base, with 3 bases of the junction left unmatched. Germline CDR1 reads WSHSY; CDR2 reads SAAADI.

The rearrangement joins TRBV11-2 to TRBJ2-2; 9 bases are a match to TRBD1. The trim removed 5 bases at V and 7 bases at J, leaving 8 bases unmatched. This CDR3 spans 15 amino acids. Per the germline V gene, CDR1 is SGHAT and CDR2 is FQNNGV. CDR3 loop: CASSARTGASGELFF. The CDR3 DNA is TGTGCCAGCAGCGCACGGACAGGGGCCAGCGGGGAGCTGTTTTTT. Looking up the rest from reference TRBV11-2 and TRBJ2-2 gives the full variable domain: EAGVAQSPRYKIIEKRQSVAFWCNPISGHATLYWYQQILGQGPKLLIQFQNNGVVDDSQLPKDRFSAERLKGVDSTLKIQPAKLEDSAVYLCASSARTGASGELFFGEGSRLTVL.

The CDR3 here is CASSLANSLRGARYEQYF. The CDR3, as DNA: TGCGCCAGCAGCTTGGCCAACAGTCTTCGAGGGGCCCGCTACGAGCAGTACTTC. The chain employs TRBV5-1 and TRBJ2-7; either TRBD1 or TRBD2 may fit D (5 bases each). Germline V gene lookup returns CDR1 SGHRS and CDR2 YFSETQ. The CDR3 consists of 18 residues. V was trimmed by 0 bases and J by 3 bases, leaving 22 bases between them.

The rearrangement links TRBV6-6 to TRBJ2-3, with a possible D match to TRBD1 (6 bases). V was pared by 8 bases and J by 7 bases, with 13 bases between. Germline V gene data show CDR1 as MNHNY and CDR2 as SVGAGI (reference sequence). This CDR3 is built from 12 residues. The CDR3 nucleotides are TGTGCCAGCCGTTTCGACAGGAATACGCAGTATTTT. It yields the protein CASRFDRNTQYF.

The J gene is TRBJ2-1, the V gene TRBV6-1; tentative D call: TRBD1 (5 bases). Germline V CDR1 and CDR2: MNHNS, SASEGT. V lost 3 bases, J lost 4 bases, and 7 bases lay in between. This CDR3 has 13 residues. CDR3 region: CASSDYRYNEQFF. Here the CDR3 DNA reads TGTGCCAGCAGTGATTACAGGTACAATGAGCAGTTCTTC.

Many counts were recorded for this clone. The chain links TRBV28 to TRBJ1-2; 8 bases map to TRBD1. The CDR3 length is 14 residues. In germline, CDR1 is MDHEN, CDR2 SYDVKM. V was clipped by 5 bases and J by 5 bases; unmatched bases: 7. For the CDR3, the DNA is TGTGCCAGCAGTCCGCCAGGGGGCCCGTATGGCTACACCTTC. Protein product: CASSPPGGPYGYTF.

The sample holds one count of this clone. The chain carries TRBV6-1 and TRBJ2-5, with D possibly being TRBD1 or TRBD2 (5 bases each). The ends were cut back, 1 base at V and 5 bases at J, with 14 bases in the middle. Germline V CDR1 and CDR2: MNHNS, SASEGT. There are 15 residues in the CDR3. DNA for the CDR3: TGTGCCAGCAGTGAAGAGCCACGGGGCTGGGAGACCCAGTACTTC. Translating it yields CASSEEPRGWETQYF.

V is TRBV4-1 and J is TRBJ2-1, with 8 bases fitting TRBD2. CDR1 is MGHRA and CDR2 is YSYEKL in the germline V gene. The V segment lost 3 bases and the J segment 2 bases; nucleotides outside the gene matches: 6. The CDR3 contains 16 residues. As DNA, the CDR3 is TGCGCCAGCAGCCACGGTAGCGGGAATGCCTACAATGAGCAGTTCTTC. This sequence encodes CASSHGSGNAYNEQFF.

The chain joins TRBV29-1 to TRBJ2-5, with a tentative D call TRBD1 (5 bases). This CDR3 is built from 13 residues. Germline V CDR1 and CDR2: SQVTM, ANQGSEA. Trimming left V 7 bases short and J 3 bases short, with 15 bases between. In DNA form, the CDR3 reads TGCAGCGCGCGCAGGGAATTGAAAGAGACCCAGTACTTC. Protein: CSARRELKETQYF.

This clone was observed a handful of times. The V call is TRBV4-1, the J call TRBJ1-4, with a tentative D call TRBD1 (5 bases). CDR3 length: 14 amino acids. Germline lookup yields CDR1 MGHRA and CDR2 YSYEKL. Trimming pared 3 bases from V and 4 bases from J, leaving 9 bases between. Here the CDR3 DNA reads TGCGCCAGCAGCCACCAGGGATTTAATGAAAAACTGTTTTTT. Translation gives CASSHQGFNEKLFF.

As DNA, the CDR3 is TGTGCCAGCCATGATACCGTAACAGGGCAAGCTAACTATGGCTACACCTTC. Protein product: CASHDTVTGQANYGYTF. This chain joins TRBV25-1 and TRBJ1-2; perhaps TRBD1 as D (6 bases). CDR1 and CDR2 (germline): MGHDK, SYGVNS. The CDR3 sequence is 17 residues long. V was trimmed by 8 bases and J by 0 bases, leaving 22 bases between them.

The sample holds a few counts of this clone. The rearrangement links TRBV28 to TRBJ1-5; D is uncertain. Between the trimmed V and J ends, which lost 5 bases and 13 bases, there was a span of 18 bases. Germline CDR1 is MDHEN and CDR2 is SYDVKM. This CDR3 comprises 13 residues. DNA for the CDR3: TGTGCCAGCAGTGCCCCATCGTACCCCAGGCAGCATTTT. It codes for CASSAPSYPRQHF.

This clone occurred a few times. This chain joins TRBV6-6 and TRBJ1-5, with 9 positions matching TRBD1. From germline, CDR1 is MNHNY and CDR2 SVGAGI (reference sequence). The CDR3 is 15 amino acids. The V segment lost 4 bases and the J segment 4 bases; nucleotides outside the gene matches: 5. The CDR3 nucleotides are TGTGCCAGCAGTTTCCCCGGACAGGGGAATCAGCCCCAGCATTTT. Its translation: CASSFPGQGNQPQHF.

In its sample, this clone was seen a few times. The chain uses TRBV6-5 and TRBJ2-7, with D unclear. The CDR3 consists of 13 residues. V was shortened by 6 bases and J by 4 bases, with 13 bases between the two germline ends. CDR1 and CDR2 from the germline V gene are MNHEY and SVGAGI. In DNA form, the CDR3 reads TGTGCCAGCAGAAAGGCCCTCTTTTACGAGCAGTACTTC. Protein sequence: CASRKALFYEQYF.

For the CDR3, the DNA is TGTGCCAGCAGCCAACCGGACACCGGGGAGCTGTTTTTT. It encodes CASSQPDTGELFF. This sequence joins TRBV7-9 and TRBJ2-2, with D hard to call. This CDR3 region has 13 residues. Germline CDR1 SEHNR, CDR2 FQNEAQ (reference sequence). V was pared by 5 bases and J by 3 bases, with 7 bases between.

The chain is built from TRBV28 and TRBJ1-1; 9 bases agree with TRBD1. The germline CDR1 and CDR2 sequences are MDHEN and SYDVKM. The V gene end was trimmed by 2 bases and the J gene end by 10 bases; junction bases not matched to a gene: 8. This CDR3 is built from 14 residues. The CDR3, as DNA: TGTGCCAGCAGTTTACTCCGGGACAGGGAGGGAGCTTTCTTT. This translates into CASSLLRDREGAFF.

The rearrangement joins TRBV28 to TRBJ2-1; TRBD2 matches at 14 bases. This CDR3 has 16 amino acids. Germline CDR1 reads MDHEN; CDR2 reads SYDVKM. V shed 3 bases and J 7 bases; nucleotides not matched to a gene: 5. The CDR3 region is CASSFSGTSGRNEQFF. DNA of the CDR3: TGTGCCAGCAGTTTCTCCGGGACTAGCGGGAGAAATGAGCAGTTCTTC. The full variable domain, in which reference TRBV28 and TRBJ2-1 provide the parts outside the CDR3, is DVKVTQSSRYLVKRTGEKVFLECVQDMDHENMFWYRQDPGLGLRLIYFSYDVKMKEKGDIPEGYSVSREKKERFSLILESASTNQTSMYLCASSFSGTSGRNEQFFGPGTRLTVL.

The chain is built from TRBV5-1 and TRBJ1-2; D uncertain. CDR3 length: 14 residues. Germline CDR1 is SGHRS and CDR2 is YFSETQ. With 4 bases removed from V and 0 bases from J, the gap between germline ends came to 10 bases. The CDR3 coding sequence is TGCGCCAGCAGCGTGGACGGAGCTAACTATGGCTACACCTTC. It codes for CASSVDGANYGYTF.

The genes are TRBV6-1 and TRBJ2-7; maybe TRBD1 (6 bases). Trimming pared 4 bases from V and 0 bases from J, leaving 16 bases between. This CDR3 comprises 16 residues. Germline lookup yields CDR1 MNHNS and CDR2 SASEGT. CDR3: CASSAQGKRPSYEQYF. The DNA of the CDR3 is TGTGCCAGCAGTGCACAGGGTAAGCGGCCCTCCTACGAGCAGTACTTC.

The rearrangement joins TRBV27 to TRBJ1-1, with D unresolved. The CDR3 runs 15 residues. The germline V and J ends were trimmed by 5 bases and 3 bases, with 16 bases remaining between them. Germline CDR1 is MNHEY and CDR2 is SMNVEV (reference sequence). DNA of the CDR3: TGTGCCAGCAGTATAGTTGGATGGCTAGACACTGAAGCTTTCTTT. It is translated as CASSIVGWLDTEAFF.

The chain carries TRBV10-3 and TRBJ2-1; tentative D call: TRBD1 (5 bases). V was cut by 6 bases and J by 8 bases, with 8 bases left in between. In germline, CDR1 is ENHRY, CDR2 SYGVKD. The CDR3 contains 11 residues. The CDR3 loop is CAISRDYEQFF. The CDR3 bases are TGTGCCATCAGCAGGGATTATGAGCAGTTCTTC.

This chain links TRBV7-9 with TRBJ2-3; the D gene is possibly TRBD1 (5 bases). CDR1 and CDR2 from the germline V gene are SEHNR and FQNEAQ (reference sequence). This CDR3 contains 12 residues. V was trimmed by 3 bases and J by 6 bases, leaving 7 bases between them. The CDR3 loop reads CASSFNRDTQYF. DNA for the CDR3: TGTGCCAGCAGCTTCAACAGGGATACGCAGTATTTT.

With respect to this clone: At the DNA level, this CDR3 is encoded by other sequences in the same sample as well. The V and J genes are TRBV7-9 and TRBJ2-1; perhaps TRBD1 as D (5 bases). Trimming stripped 5 bases from V and 7 bases from J, with 9 bases between. Looked up from germline, CDR1 is SEHNR and CDR2 is FQNEAQ (reference sequence). The CDR3 is 12 residues long. CDR3: CASSRTGNEQFF. Here the CDR3 DNA reads TGTGCCAGCAGCAGAACAGGTAATGAGCAGTTCTTC.

This chain links TRBV5-4 with TRBJ2-5, with TRBD2 matching over 15 bases. CDR1 SGHNT and CDR2 YYREEE come from the germline V gene (reference sequence). This CDR3 spans 17 amino acids. Trimming cost V 4 bases and J 5 bases; bases outside gene matches: 9. Here the CDR3 DNA reads TGTGCCAGCAGCCCCGGGACTAGCGGGAGGTGGGAGGAGACCCAGTACTTC. Translated: CASSPGTSGRWEETQYF.

The rearrangement links TRBV4-1 to TRBJ1-2; D not certain. Germline lookup yields CDR1 MGHRA and CDR2 YSYEKL. Trimming pared 1 base from V and 1 base from J, leaving 7 bases between. CDR3 length: 14 amino acids. CDR3 bases: TGCGCCAGCAGCCAAGGCTGGGATAACTATGGCTACACCTTC. Translation: CASSQGWDNYGYTF.

The chain joins TRBV6-1 to TRBJ1-5; no clear D gene. Trimming pared 2 bases from V and 7 bases from J, leaving 12 bases between. Germline V gene data show CDR1 as MNHNS and CDR2 as SASEGT. This CDR3 is built from 14 residues. In DNA, the CDR3 is TGTGCCAGCAGTGAATCCGGGGTGAGACAGCCCCAGCATTTT. Translation: CASSESGVRQPQHF.

The chain links TRBV13 to TRBJ1-3; tentative D call: TRBD1 (5 bases). The ends were cut back, 4 bases at V and 0 bases at J, with 10 bases in the middle. The CDR3 runs to 15 residues. Germline CDR1 is PRHDT and CDR2 is FYEKMQ (reference sequence). The CDR3 reads CASSSVGASGNTIYF. DNA of the CDR3: TGTGCCAGCAGCTCCGTCGGGGCCTCTGGAAACACCATATATTTT.

The table lists this clone with a count of one. The chain has TRBV18 and TRBJ1-4; TRBD1 might be the D (6 bases). The CDR3 loop spans 14 amino acids. In germline, CDR1 is KGHSH, CDR2 LQKENI. V was clipped by 5 bases and J by 7 bases, with 14 bases between them. CDR3 sequence reads: CASSSGQGSEKLFF. In DNA, the CDR3 is TGTGCCAGCTCATCAGGGCAGGGGTCTGAAAAACTGTTTTTT. Based on the CDR3 plus reference TRBV18 and TRBJ1-4, the full variable domain is NAGVMQNPRHLVRRRGQEARLRCSPMKGHSHVYWYRQLPEEGLKFMVYLQKENIIDESGMPKERFSAEFPKEGPSILRIQQVVRGDSAAYFCASSSGQGSEKLFFGSGTQLSVL.

This clone was counted only a few times. The V and J genes are TRBV2 and TRBJ1-4; D gene unclear. V was pared by 10 bases and J by 7 bases, with 19 bases between. Germline V gene lookup returns CDR1 SNHLY and CDR2 FYNNEI. The CDR3 totals 14 residues. CDR3 nucleotide sequence: TGTGCCACCCGGTGGCAAGTCGTTAGTGAAAAACTGTTTTTT. Its protein product is CATRWQVVSEKLFF. The variable domain in full, completed from reference TRBV2 and TRBJ1-4, reads EPEVTQTPSHQVTQMGQEVILRCVPISNHLYFYWYRQILGQKVEFLVSFYNNEISEKSEIFDDQFSVERPDGSNFTLKIRSTKLEDSAMYFCATRWQVVSEKLFFGSGTQLSVL.